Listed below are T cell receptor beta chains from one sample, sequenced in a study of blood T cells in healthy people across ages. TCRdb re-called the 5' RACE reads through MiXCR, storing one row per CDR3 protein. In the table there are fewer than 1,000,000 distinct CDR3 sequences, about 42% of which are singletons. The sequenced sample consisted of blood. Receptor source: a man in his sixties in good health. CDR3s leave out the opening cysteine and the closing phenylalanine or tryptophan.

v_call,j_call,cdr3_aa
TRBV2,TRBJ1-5,ASSEVDYNQPQH
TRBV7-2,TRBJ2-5,ASNQGATEETHY
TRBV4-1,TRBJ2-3,ASSPSGLPLDTQY
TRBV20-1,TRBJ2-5,SATGSGTDKGETQY
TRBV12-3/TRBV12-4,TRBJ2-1,ASSYGFYNEQF
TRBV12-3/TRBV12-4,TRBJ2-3,ASSSAGGPDTQY
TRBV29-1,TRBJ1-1,SVGGGRDTEAF
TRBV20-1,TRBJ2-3,SAKPRSSGATDTQY
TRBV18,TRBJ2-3,ASSPYRGADTQY
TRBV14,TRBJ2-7,ASSGTGGAGYGQY
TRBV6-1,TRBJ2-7,ASRTTPTYEQY
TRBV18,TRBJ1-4,ASSPSGEEKLF
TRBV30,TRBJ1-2,AWDTGVRYGYT
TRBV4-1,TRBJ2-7,ASSQDAHSYEQY
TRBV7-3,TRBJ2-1,ASSRQGNPYNEQF
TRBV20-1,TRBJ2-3,SARNPPTDTQY
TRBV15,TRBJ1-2,ATSRDRSSGYT
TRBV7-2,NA,ASSLDGYQETQF
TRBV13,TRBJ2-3,ASSLAAGVRGTQY
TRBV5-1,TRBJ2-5,ASSSSGGGGQETQY
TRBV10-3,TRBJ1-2,AIRPQGAPNYGYT
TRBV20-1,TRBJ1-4,SARAYRGETNEKLF
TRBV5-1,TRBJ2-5,VSRSPGTGGNEQY
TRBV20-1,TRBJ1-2,SALDGYGYT
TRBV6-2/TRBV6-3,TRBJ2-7,ASSSVGRLPPDEQY
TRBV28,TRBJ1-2,AGSSPGGGNYGYT
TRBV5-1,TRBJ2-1,ASSFSTGTGAYNEQF
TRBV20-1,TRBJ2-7,SANRGTHEQY
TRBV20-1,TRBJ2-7,SAQPGTSGEQY
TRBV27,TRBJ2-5,ASTVCLETQY
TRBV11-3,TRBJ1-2,ASSLSRDDGYT
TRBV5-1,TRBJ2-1,ASSLGGQGSDEQF
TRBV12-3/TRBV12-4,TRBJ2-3,ASSPRLSGGIDTQY
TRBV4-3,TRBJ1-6,ASSQEGPSSYNSPLH
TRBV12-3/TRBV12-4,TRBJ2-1,ASSSPGLNKHNEQF
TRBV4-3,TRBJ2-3,ASSQDGTGGGTQY
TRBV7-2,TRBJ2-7,ASSLRRQGTYEQY
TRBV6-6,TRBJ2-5,ASKRLVVLNEQY
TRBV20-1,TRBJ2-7,SAEGPLEQY
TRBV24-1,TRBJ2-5,ASSDFRENEETQY
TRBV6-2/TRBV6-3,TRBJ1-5,ASSLNQGSKGQH
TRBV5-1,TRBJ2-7,ASSRAQGYNEQY
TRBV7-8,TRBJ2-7,ASSPGLGGNNEQY
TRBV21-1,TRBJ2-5,ASSKVKGQVGNEQY
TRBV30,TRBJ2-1,AWGVGTGDEQF
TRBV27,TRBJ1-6,ASSSPGRDSPLH
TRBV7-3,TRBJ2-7,ASSLGVVDEQY
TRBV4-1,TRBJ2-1,ASSRTGTGTYNEQF
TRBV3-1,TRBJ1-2,ASSHFTGGDGYT
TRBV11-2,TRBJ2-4,ASRRDGSERY
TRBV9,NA,ASSVPMGEQY
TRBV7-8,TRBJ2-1,ASSLAIVTSGGVKKTQF